This TCR beta chain was sequenced for a study of blood T cell repertoires in COVID-19. Study summary: Spain, Italy and the United States supplied samples that represented acute and convalescent COVID-19. T cells, B-cell-depleted T cells, or PBMCs supplied cDNA or gDNA.

This clone turned up a few times. The authors' processing: The authors estimated nucleated cell counts from reference gene primer amplification. Produced via immunoSEQ multiplex PCR; TCRdb's table is partial and in-frame only. V and J calls and clone size are given by that table; D and trimming were obtained from the DNA. This table has some 100,000 clones, over 75% appearing once. With 1 base removed from V and 3 bases from J, the gap between germline ends came to 12 bases. The germline V gene has CDR1 KGHSH and CDR2 LQKENI. This CDR3 is 15 amino acids long. Sequencing was done on a sample of peripheral blood. This TCR was recovered from a woman younger than 45 with acute or convalescent COVID-19. This chain connects TRBV18 to TRBJ1-2; TRBD1 might be the D (5 bases). The CDR3 region has the DNA TGTGCCAGCTCACCACGGTTCGAACAGGACTATGGCTACACCTTC. Its translation: CASSPRFEQDYGYTF.